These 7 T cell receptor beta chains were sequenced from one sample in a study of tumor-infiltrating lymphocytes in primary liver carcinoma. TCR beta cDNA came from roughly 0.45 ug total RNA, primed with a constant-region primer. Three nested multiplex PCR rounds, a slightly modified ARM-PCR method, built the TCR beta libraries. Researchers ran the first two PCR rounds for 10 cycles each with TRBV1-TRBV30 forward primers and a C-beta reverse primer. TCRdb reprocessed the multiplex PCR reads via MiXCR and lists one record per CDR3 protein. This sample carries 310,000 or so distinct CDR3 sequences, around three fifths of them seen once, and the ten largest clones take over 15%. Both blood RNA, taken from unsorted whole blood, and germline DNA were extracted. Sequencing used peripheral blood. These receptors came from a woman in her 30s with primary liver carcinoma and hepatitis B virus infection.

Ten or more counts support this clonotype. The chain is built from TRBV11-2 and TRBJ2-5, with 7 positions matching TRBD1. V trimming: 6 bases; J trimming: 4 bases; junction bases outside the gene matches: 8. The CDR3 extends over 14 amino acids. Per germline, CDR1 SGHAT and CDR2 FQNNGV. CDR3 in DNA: TGTGCCAGCAGACCCCCTACAGGGGTAGAGACCCAGTACTTC. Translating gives CASRPPTGVETQYF.

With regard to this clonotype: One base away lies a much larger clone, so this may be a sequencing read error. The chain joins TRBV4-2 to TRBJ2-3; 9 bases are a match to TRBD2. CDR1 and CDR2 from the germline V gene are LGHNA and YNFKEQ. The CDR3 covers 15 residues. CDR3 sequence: CVSRALAGKTDTQYF. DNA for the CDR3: TGTGTCAGCAGAGCACTAGCGGGCAAAACAGATACGCAGTATTTT.

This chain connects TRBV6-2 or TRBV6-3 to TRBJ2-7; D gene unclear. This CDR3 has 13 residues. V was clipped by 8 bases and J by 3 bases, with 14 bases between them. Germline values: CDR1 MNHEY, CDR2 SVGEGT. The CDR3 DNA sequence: TGTGCCAGCCGATTCCCCATCAACTACGAGCAGTACTTC. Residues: CASRFPINYEQYF.

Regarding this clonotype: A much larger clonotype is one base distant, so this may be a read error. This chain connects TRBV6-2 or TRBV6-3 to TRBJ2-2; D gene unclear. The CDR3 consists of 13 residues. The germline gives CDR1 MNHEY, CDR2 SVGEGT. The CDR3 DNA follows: TGTACCAGCAGTATAGATTGGACCGGGGAGCTGTTTTTT. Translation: CTSSIDWTGELFF.

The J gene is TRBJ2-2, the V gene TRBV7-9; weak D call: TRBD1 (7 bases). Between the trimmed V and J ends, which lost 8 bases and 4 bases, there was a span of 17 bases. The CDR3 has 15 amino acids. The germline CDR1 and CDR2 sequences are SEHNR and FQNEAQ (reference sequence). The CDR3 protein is CASASRQGGTGELFF. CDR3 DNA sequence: TGTGCCAGCGCCTCCCGACAGGGAGGCACCGGGGAGCTGTTTTTT.

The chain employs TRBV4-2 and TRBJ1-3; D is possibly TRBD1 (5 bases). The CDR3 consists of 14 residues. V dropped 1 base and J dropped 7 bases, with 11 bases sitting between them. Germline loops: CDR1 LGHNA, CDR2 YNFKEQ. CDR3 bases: TGTGCCAGCAGCCAAGGACAGTGGAAGAACACCATATATTTT. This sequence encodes CASSQGQWKNTIYF.

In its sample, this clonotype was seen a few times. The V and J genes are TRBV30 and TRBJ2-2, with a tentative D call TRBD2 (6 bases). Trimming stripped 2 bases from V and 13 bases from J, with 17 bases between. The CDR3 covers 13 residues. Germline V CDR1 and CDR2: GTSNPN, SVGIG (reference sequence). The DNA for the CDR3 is TGTGCCTGGAGTTCCTCCACTAGCCTGGCGCTGTTTTTT. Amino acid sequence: CAWSSSTSLALFF.